These 20 T cell receptor beta chains were sequenced from one sample in a study of T cell repertoires in cytomegalovirus infection. MiXCR, applied by TCRdb to the reads, yields one record per CDR3 protein. Among a few hundred thousand distinct CDR3 sequences listed, around two fifths were seen once. No antigen has been assigned to these receptors. The sample here was cultured PBMCs, taken from culture after CMV antigen stimulation. Receptor source: a human donor in good health (CMV status not recorded). Some clones in this sample may be carry-over from other donors' samples.

This clonotype was observed at least ten times. The chain links TRBV12-3 or TRBV12-4 to TRBJ2-1; the match to TRBD2 covers 11 bases. The junction had 4 bases not matched to a gene; V was cut back by 6 bases and J by 0 bases. The CDR3 has 16 residues. The CDR3 nucleotides are TGTGCCAGCAGCTTCCTAGCGGGGGGCTCCTACAATGAGCAGTTCTTC. Translated: CASSFLAGGSYNEQFF.

This clonotype was recorded only once. The chain is built from TRBV27 and TRBJ1-6; 8 positions match TRBD1. CDR1 is MNHEY, CDR2 SMNVEV, per germline (reference sequence). The CDR3 loop spans 14 amino acids. V lost 5 bases to trimming and J lost 10 bases; unmatched junction nucleotides: 7. The CDR3 is CASSPRTGQSPLHF. The CDR3 DNA reads TGTGCCAGCAGTCCGCGGACAGGGCAGTCACCCCTCCACTTT.

In its sample, this clonotype was seen a few times. This CDR3 reads CASSLFPVYPYEQYF. In nucleotides, the CDR3 is TGTGCCAGCAGCTTATTCCCTGTATATCCCTACGAGCAGTACTTC. The V call is TRBV7-9, the J call TRBJ2-7; no firm D call. This CDR3 spans 15 amino acids. Germline CDR1 and CDR2: SEHNR and FQNEAQ (reference sequence). V dropped 2 bases and J dropped 2 bases, with 13 bases sitting between them.

The DNA for the CDR3 is TGTGCCAGCAGCTCCCGGGGGAGGGCTGAAGCTTTCTTT. As protein: CASSSRGRAEAFF. The chain employs TRBV11-2 and TRBJ1-1; D may be TRBD1 (5 bases). Germline-derived CDR1 and CDR2 are SGHAT and FQNNGV. This CDR3 is built from 13 residues. Trimming stripped 4 bases from V and 6 bases from J, with 12 bases between.

The chain combines TRBV7-2 with TRBJ2-2; TRBD2 matches at 7 bases. CDR1 and CDR2 (germline): SGHTA, FQGNSA. The CDR3 is 13 amino acids. Germline trimming cut 6 bases from V and 7 bases from J; bases unmatched to any gene: 5. The CDR3 sequence is CASRRRGSGELFF. As DNA, the CDR3 is TGTGCCAGCAGACGACGCGGGAGCGGGGAGCTGTTTTTT.

This clonotype was observed a handful of times. V and J are TRBV10-2 and TRBJ2-7; TRBD1 matches at 9 bases. CDR1 is WSHSY, CDR2 SAAADI, per germline. The V gene end was trimmed by 5 bases and the J gene end by 6 bases; junction bases not matched to a gene: 8. This CDR3 is built from 14 residues. CDR3 protein: CASSTGQGGREQYF. The DNA for the CDR3 is TGCGCCAGCAGTACGGGACAGGGAGGCCGCGAGCAGTACTTC.

This clonotype occurred many times. The chain recombines TRBV5-5 with TRBJ2-7; tentative D call: TRBD2 (6 bases). CDR1 SGHKS and CDR2 YYEKEE come from the germline V gene (reference sequence). CDR3 length: 13 amino acids. V gave up 4 bases and J gave up 3 bases, with 11 bases separating them. The CDR3 DNA is TGTGCCAGCAGCGACCCGACTAGCTACGAGCAGTACTTC. Its translation is CASSDPTSYEQYF.

The chain couples TRBV7-9 to TRBJ1-1; no clear D gene. Trimming shortened V by 3 bases and J by 8 bases, and 10 bases separated the two germline ends. The CDR3 loop spans 12 amino acids. Germline CDR1 is SEHNR and CDR2 is FQNEAQ (reference sequence). Here the CDR3 reads CASSFGGPEAFF. The CDR3, as DNA: TGTGCCAGCAGCTTTGGAGGGCCCGAAGCTTTCTTT.

In DNA form, the CDR3 reads TGCAGTGCTAGAGACCCCGGCGGGTCCCCCTACGAGCAGTACTTC. Translating it yields CSARDPGGSPYEQYF. This chain links TRBV20-1 with TRBJ2-7; D possibly corresponds to TRBD2 (5 bases). Trimming stripped 0 bases from V and 2 bases from J, with 14 bases between. Germline V gene data show CDR1 as DFQATT and CDR2 as SNEGSKA (reference sequence). The CDR3 spans 15 residues.

The chain's CDR3 is CASSPSGLTGELFF. As DNA, the CDR3 is TGTGCCAGCAGTCCCTCGGGGCTCACCGGGGAGCTGTTTTTT. The gene calls are TRBV3-1 and TRBJ2-2, with D perhaps assigned TRBD1 or TRBD2 (5 bases each). The CDR3 contains 14 residues. The germline V and J ends were trimmed by 6 bases and 4 bases, with 12 bases remaining between them. Germline V lookup: CDR1 LGHDT, CDR2 YNNKEL (reference sequence).

In its sample, this clonotype was seen a few times. The CDR3 DNA reads as TGTGCCAGCACCTGGGGCGGGGGGCTCCAAGAGACCCAGTACTTC. The encoded protein is CASTWGGGLQETQYF. The V and J genes are TRBV7-2 and TRBJ2-5, with 8 bases aligning to TRBD2. V lost 7 bases and J lost 1; bases outside the gene matches: 8. This CDR3 spans 15 amino acids. Germline CDR1 SGHTA, CDR2 FQGNSA.

In this sample, this clonotype turned up a few times. The rearrangement links TRBV6-1 to TRBJ2-2; 8 positions agree with TRBD2. After removal of 2 bases from V and 5 bases from J, the junction contained 1 base not matched to a gene. Germline values: CDR1 MNHNS, CDR2 SASEGT. The CDR3 spans 14 residues. The CDR3 here is CASSEQRGTGELFF. The CDR3 DNA reads TGTGCCAGCAGTGAACAGCGGGGGACCGGGGAGCTGTTTTTT.

This clonotype has a handful of counts. This chain links TRBV2 with TRBJ2-7; D assignment may be TRBD1 or TRBD2 (5 bases each). Trimming left V 9 bases short and J 2 bases short, with 14 bases between. Germline CDR1 reads SNHLY; CDR2 reads FYNNEI. This CDR3 has 13 amino acids. CDR3 residues: CASGGVSAYEQYF. CDR3 in DNA: TGTGCCAGTGGGGGAGTTTCAGCCTACGAGCAGTACTTC.

This clonotype was observed at least ten times. The rearrangement uses TRBV7-2 and TRBJ2-5; no firm D call. This CDR3 region has 13 residues. V lost 1 base to trimming and J lost 2 bases, with 5 bases between them. The germline V gene has CDR1 SGHTA and CDR2 FQGNSA. CDR3 sequence (DNA): TGTGCCAGCAGCTTAGGCCCTCAAGAGACCCAGTACTTC. The encoded protein is CASSLGPQETQYF.

The CDR3 protein is CSAGAGTSEQYF. The CDR3 DNA follows: TGCAGTGCTGGGGCCGGGACGAGCGAGCAGTACTTC. The chain combines TRBV20-1 with TRBJ2-7; D possibly uses TRBD1 or TRBD2 (5 bases each). The CDR3 has 12 residues. V was shortened by 5 bases and J by 6 bases, with 14 bases between the two germline ends. CDR1 and CDR2 (germline): DFQATT, SNEGSKA (reference sequence).

The chain combines TRBV19 with TRBJ1-2, with unresolved D. The CDR3 contains 14 residues. V gave up 10 bases and J gave up 3 bases, with 18 bases separating them. Germline CDR1 and CDR2: LNHDA and SQIVND (reference sequence). As DNA, the CDR3 is TGTGCCACGAGGGAGACTGAAAAGTACTATGGCTACACCTTC. It yields the protein CATRETEKYYGYTF.

The chain couples TRBV19 to TRBJ2-1; 8 positions match TRBD1. The trim removed 6 bases at V and 8 bases at J, leaving 15 bases unmatched. This CDR3 comprises 16 residues. Germline values: CDR1 LNHDA, CDR2 SQIVND (reference sequence). CDR3 DNA: TGTGCCAGTAGCCCCCTGGGACAGGACGGTCGGTATGAGCAGTTCTTC. It specifies CASSPLGQDGRYEQFF.

This clonotype was picked up a small number of times. The chain links TRBV6-1 to TRBJ2-3; D gene uncertain. Trimming cost V 5 bases and J 5 bases, with 11 bases left between them. This CDR3 is 13 amino acids long. Germline assignment: CDR1 MNHNS and CDR2 SASEGT. This CDR3 reads CASSYGSEDTQYF. The CDR3 region has the DNA TGTGCCAGCAGTTACGGTTCAGAAGATACGCAGTATTTT.

The chain links TRBV11-2 to TRBJ2-7; 8 positions agree with TRBD1. This CDR3 contains 14 residues. The germline CDR1 and CDR2 sequences are SGHAT and FQNNGV. The CDR3 sequence: CASSDGQGSVMVGV. The CDR3 DNA is TGTGCCAGCAGCGACGGACAGGGTTCCGTCATGGTAGGGGTC.

This clonotype was seen a few times. V is TRBV5-6 and J is TRBJ1-2; D perhaps matches TRBD1 (5 bases). Germline CDR1 reads SGHDT; CDR2 reads YYEEEE. Trimming left V 4 bases short and J 2 bases short, with 15 bases between. This CDR3 is built from 15 residues. The CDR3 protein is CASSPPWGENYGYTF. The CDR3 nucleotides read TGTGCCAGCAGCCCCCCCTGGGGGGAAAACTATGGCTACACCTTC.